A selection of T cell receptor beta chains follows, all from one sample in a study of blood T cell repertoires in COVID-19. Generated by immunoSEQ multiplex PCR, the TCRdb table keeps only in-frame clones and is missing some. Counted here are fewer than 55,000 clones, around 81% occurring once; the ten biggest clones make up approximately 20%. The source material was peripheral blood. The receptors here all came from a woman over 75 with COVID-19, enrolled during active disease. CDR3s leave out the opening cysteine and the closing phenylalanine or tryptophan.

V: TRBV7-3
J: TRBJ2-1
CDR3: ASSRLGGSSYNEQF

V: TRBV7-2
J: TRBJ1-1
CDR3: ASSQRTGNTEAF

V: TRBV28
J: TRBJ2-1
CDR3: ASSLGTSGGYNEQF

V: TRBV18
J: TRBJ2-2
CDR3: ASSPRGTSGATGELF

V: TRBV6-5
J: TRBJ2-7
CDR3: ASSLTGNEQY

V: TRBV28
J: TRBJ2-1
CDR3: ASSLGHEQF

V: TRBV11-2
J: TRBJ2-5
CDR3: ASRTTGGIMETQY

V: TRBV6-2/TRBV6-3
J: TRBJ2-3
CDR3: ASSFARADTQY

V: TRBV2
J: TRBJ2-7
CDR3: ASRRGRAFDEQY

V: TRBV3-1/TRBV3-2
J: TRBJ2-3
CDR3: ASSPRTITDTQY

V: TRBV6-5
J: TRBJ2-2
CDR3: ASGRGNTGELF

V: TRBV11-2
J: TRBJ2-7
CDR3: ASSMGLAGDEGEQY

V: TRBV7-9
J: TRBJ1-4
CDR3: ASSPQGSTNEKLF

V: TRBV6-2/TRBV6-3
J: TRBJ2-1
CDR3: ASSYLGRYNEQF

V: TRBV9
J: TRBJ2-3
CDR3: ASSLTGPTDTQY

V: TRBV3-1/TRBV3-2
J: TRBJ1-2
CDR3: ASSQDSGQGADGYT

V: TRBV4-2
J: TRBJ1-4
CDR3: ASSQGWDRGLTNEKLF

V: TRBV4-1
J: TRBJ1-3
CDR3: ASSQDGQGSGNTIY

V: TRBV9
J: TRBJ2-7
CDR3: ASSPGLAGGLPYEQY

V: TRBV9
J: TRBJ2-2
CDR3: ASSGGGLAGTGELF

V: TRBV6-6
J: TRBJ2-5
CDR3: ASSRTGTVQETQY